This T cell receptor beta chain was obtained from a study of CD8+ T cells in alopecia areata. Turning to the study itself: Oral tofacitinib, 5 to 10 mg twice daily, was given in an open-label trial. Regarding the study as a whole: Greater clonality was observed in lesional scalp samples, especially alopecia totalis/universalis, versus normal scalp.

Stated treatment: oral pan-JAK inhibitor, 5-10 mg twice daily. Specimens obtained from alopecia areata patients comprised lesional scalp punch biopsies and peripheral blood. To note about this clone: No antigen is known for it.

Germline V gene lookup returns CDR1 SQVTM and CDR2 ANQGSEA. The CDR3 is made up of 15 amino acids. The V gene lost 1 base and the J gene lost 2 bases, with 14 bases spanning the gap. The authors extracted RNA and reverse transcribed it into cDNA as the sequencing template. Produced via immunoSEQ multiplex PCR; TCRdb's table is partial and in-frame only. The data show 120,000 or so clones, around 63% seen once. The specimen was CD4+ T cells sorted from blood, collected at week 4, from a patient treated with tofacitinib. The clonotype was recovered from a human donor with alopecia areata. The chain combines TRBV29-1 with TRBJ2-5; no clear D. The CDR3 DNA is TGCAGCGTTGAAGCTTGGGCCAGTCCTCAAGAGACCCAGTACTTC. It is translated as CSVEAWASPQETQYF.